The clone carrying this TCR beta chain was seen only a few times. These data belong to a study of human T cells and chemical hapten exposure. The V gene lost 2 bases and the J gene lost 3 bases, with 17 bases spanning the gap. The CDR3 extends over 16 amino acids. Time point: pre-sensitization, week 0. Treatment: therapeutic diphenylcyclopropenone sensitization with weekly scalp DPC. From the RACE reads, TCRdb called clonotypes with MiXCR, one entry per CDR3 protein. This sample has some 74,000 distinct CDR3 sequences, with 14% found just once. The chain employs TRBV5-3 and TRBJ1-1; D is possibly TRBD1 (5 bases). TRBV5-3 is an open reading frame whose function is uncertain. This receptor was taken from a woman aged 50 to 60 with alopecia areata. Some clones in this sample may be carry-over from other donors' samples. The source was whole blood, collected in connection with sensitization to the hapten diphenylcyclopropenone (DPC). CDR3 sequence (DNA): TGTGCCAGAAGCTTTCTACCTTGGGGGAGGCACACTGAAGCTTTCTTT. This translates into CARSFLPWGRHTEAFF.